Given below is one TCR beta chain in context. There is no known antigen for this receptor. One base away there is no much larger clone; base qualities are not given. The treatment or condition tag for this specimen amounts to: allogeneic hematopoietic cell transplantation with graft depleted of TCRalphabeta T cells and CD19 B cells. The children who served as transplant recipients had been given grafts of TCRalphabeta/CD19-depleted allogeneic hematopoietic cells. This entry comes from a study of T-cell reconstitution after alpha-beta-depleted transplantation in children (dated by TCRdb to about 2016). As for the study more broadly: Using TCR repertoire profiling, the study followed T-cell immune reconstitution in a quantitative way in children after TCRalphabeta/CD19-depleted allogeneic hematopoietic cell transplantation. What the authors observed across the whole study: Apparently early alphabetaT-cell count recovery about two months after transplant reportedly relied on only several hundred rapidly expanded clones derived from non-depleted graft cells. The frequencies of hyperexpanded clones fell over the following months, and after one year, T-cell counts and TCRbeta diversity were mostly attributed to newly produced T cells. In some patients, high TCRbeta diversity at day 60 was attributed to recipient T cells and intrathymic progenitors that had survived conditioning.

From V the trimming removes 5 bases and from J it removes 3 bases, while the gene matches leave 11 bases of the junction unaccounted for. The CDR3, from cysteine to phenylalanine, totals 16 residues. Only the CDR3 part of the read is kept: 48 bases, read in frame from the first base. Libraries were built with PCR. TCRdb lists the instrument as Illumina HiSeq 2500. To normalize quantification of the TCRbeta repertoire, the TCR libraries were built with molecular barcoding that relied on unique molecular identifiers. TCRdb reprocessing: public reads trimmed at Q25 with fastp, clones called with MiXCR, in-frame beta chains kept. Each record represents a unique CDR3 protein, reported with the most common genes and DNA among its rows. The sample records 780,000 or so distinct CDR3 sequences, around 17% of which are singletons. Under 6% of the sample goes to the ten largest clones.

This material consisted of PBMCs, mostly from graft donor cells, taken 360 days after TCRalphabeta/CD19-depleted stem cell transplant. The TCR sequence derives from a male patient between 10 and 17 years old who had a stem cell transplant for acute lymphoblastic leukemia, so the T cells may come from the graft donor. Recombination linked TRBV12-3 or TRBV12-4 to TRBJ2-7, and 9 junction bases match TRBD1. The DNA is TGTGCCAGCAGTACTAAGTCCGGGACAGGGTTCTACGAGCAGTACTTC. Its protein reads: CASSTKSGTGFYEQYF.